This passage covers 7 T cell receptor beta chains from one sample sequenced in a study of cytomegalovirus exposure and HLA in healthy donors. PCR involved 60 Vbeta and 13 Jbeta primers. Clones were sequenced by immunoSEQ multiplex PCR, and TCRdb holds only the in-frame ones, with some missing. Of about 200,000 clones in the sample, approximately 86% are singletons; the top ten hold around 0.3%. Specimen: PBMCs. The receptors come from a woman aged 25 to 45 in good health and CMV-seronegative.

The chain combines TRBV7-9 with TRBJ2-5, with 10 nucleotides matching TRBD2. The CDR3 is 17 amino acids. Looked up from germline, CDR1 is SEHNR and CDR2 is FQNEAQ (reference sequence). With V trimmed by 0 bases and J by 2 bases, 6 bases remained unmatched. CDR3 sequence reads: CASSLAGVAGGQETQYF. The CDR3 DNA reads TGTGCCAGCAGCTTAGCGGGGGTAGCGGGGGGTCAAGAGACCCAGTACTTC.

The gene calls are TRBV5-4 and TRBJ2-7; TRBD2 agrees at 14 bases. The CDR3 runs 16 residues. V shed 4 bases, J shed 3 bases, and the junction held 6 bases outside the gene matches. Germline CDR1 reads SGHNT; CDR2 reads YYREEE (reference sequence). The CDR3 reads CASSPGTSGRIYEQYF. In DNA, the CDR3 is TGTGCCAGCAGCCCTGGGACTAGCGGGAGAATCTACGAGCAGTACTTC.

A single count supports this clone. The CDR3 sequence: CASTRRGRTYEQYF. The CDR3 region has the DNA TGTGCCAGCACCAGGAGGGGAAGGACCTACGAGCAGTACTTC. This sequence joins TRBV7-8 and TRBJ2-7; D might be TRBD2 (6 bases). Trimming pared 7 bases from V and 2 bases from J, leaving 15 bases between. The V gene's germline CDR1 is SGHVS and CDR2 FQNEAQ. The CDR3 extends over 14 amino acids.

The J gene is TRBJ2-7, the V gene TRBV7-8; tentative D call: TRBD2 (5 bases). Trimming removed 0 bases at V and 0 bases at J, with 6 bases between. Germline-derived CDR1 and CDR2 are SGHVS and FQNEAQ. There are 14 residues in the CDR3. The DNA for the CDR3 is TGTGCCAGCAGCTTAGCGGAGGACTCCTACGAGCAGTACTTC. Protein: CASSLAEDSYEQYF.

This clone was picked up one time. The chain joins TRBV4-1 to TRBJ2-2, with TRBD1 matching over 9 bases. V lost 4 bases to trimming and J lost 6 bases; unmatched junction nucleotides: 6. The length of the CDR3 is 15 residues. Germline V gene lookup returns CDR1 MGHRA and CDR2 YSYEKL. CDR3 DNA sequence: TGCGCCAGCAGCCGGGGGACAGGGTACCCCGGGGAGCTGTTTTTT. It codes for CASSRGTGYPGELFF.

The chain uses TRBV12-5 and TRBJ2-1; D is unclear. Between the trimmed V and J ends, which lost 3 bases and 11 bases, there was a span of 11 bases. Germline V lookup: CDR1 LGHNT, CDR2 FRNRAP. The CDR3 sequence is 12 residues long. The CDR3 nucleotides are TGTGCTAGTGGTTTCGAACGCGAGCAGCAGTTCTTC. Translated: CASGFEREQQFF.

The chain couples TRBV19 to TRBJ1-5; D gene unclear. Germline CDR1 and CDR2: LNHDA and SQIVND (reference sequence). CDR3 length: 13 amino acids. Trimming cost V 3 bases and J 7 bases, with 10 bases left between them. As DNA, the CDR3 is TGTGCCAGTAGTATGAATAGTTGGCAGCCCCAGCATTTT. Its translation is CASSMNSWQPQHF.